Presented here are 23 T cell receptor beta chains from one specimen sequenced in a study of CD8+CD57+ T cells in acquired aplastic anemia. Genomic DNA, serving as template, underwent TCR beta VDJ and CDR3 profiling. A single record per CDR3 protein comes from TCRdb applying MiXCR to the reads. The sample carries some 200,000 distinct CDR3 sequences, almost 35% recorded once. Material: sorted CD4+, CD8+, or CD8+CD57+ T cells (not recorded which) from PBMCs. The receptors stem from a human donor in good health, serving as a control.

In its sample, this clonotype was seen a few times. V and J are TRBV9 and TRBJ1-1, with a weak D call TRBD1 (5 bases). V lost 0 bases and J lost 7, with 16 bases in between. Germline CDR1 reads SGDLS; CDR2 reads YYNGEE. The CDR3 extends over 15 amino acids. The CDR3 sequence is CASSVGGAGRGEAFF. CDR3 bases: TGTGCCAGCAGCGTAGGTGGGGCCGGCCGGGGTGAAGCTTTCTTT.

This chain links TRBV11-1 with TRBJ1-5; D is perhaps TRBD1 (5 bases). Per the germline V gene, CDR1 is SGHAT and CDR2 is FQDESV (reference sequence). The CDR3 has 16 residues. Trimming removed 1 base at V and 2 bases at J, with 12 bases between. For the CDR3, the DNA is TGTGCCAGCAGCTTAGTTACAGGAGCGGGCAATCAGCCCCAGCATTTT. Translated: CASSLVTGAGNQPQHF.

This clonotype was counted at least ten times. The chain couples TRBV19 to TRBJ1-6; D remains unclear. V was cut by 4 bases and J by 0 bases, with 10 bases left in between. The germline V gene has CDR1 LNHDA and CDR2 SQIVND (reference sequence). The CDR3 has 16 residues. The CDR3 coding sequence is TGTGCCAGTAGTACCTGGGAGGGCTCCTATAATTCACCCCTCCACTTT. Translated, it gives CASSTWEGSYNSPLHF.

V and J are TRBV12-3 or TRBV12-4 and TRBJ1-4, with D unresolved. Trimming removed 6 bases from V and 14 bases from J, with 19 bases in between. The CDR3 loop spans 13 amino acids. The CDR3 protein is CASSIHPGTMLFF. In DNA, the CDR3 is TGTGCCAGCAGCATCCACCCTGGTACGATGCTGTTTTTT.

Notes on this clonotype: Being one base from a much bigger clone, this may be a read error. J is TRBJ1-2 and V is TRBV2, with D possibly being TRBD1 (5 bases). CDR1 and CDR2 (germline): SNHLY, FYNNEI. The CDR3 spans 13 residues. Here the CDR3 DNA reads TGTGCCAGCCAAGGAGGGACTAACGATGGCTACACCTTC. This translates into CASQGGTNDGYTF.

This clonotype was seen at least ten times. The rearrangement links TRBV20-1 to TRBJ2-1; D unclear. Germline V gene sequence: CDR1 DFQATT, CDR2 SNEGSKA (reference sequence). The CDR3 totals 15 residues. Trimming took off 5 bases at V and 2 bases at J, with 16 bases between the two ends. CDR3 nucleotide sequence: TGCAGTGCTCCACGACACCATGGAACCTACAATGAGCAGTTCTTC. This codes for CSAPRHHGTYNEQFF.

The chain joins TRBV6-2 or TRBV6-3 to TRBJ1-5; D possibly corresponds to TRBD1 (6 bases). This CDR3 has 13 residues. Germline CDR1 and CDR2: MNHEY and SVGEGT. Deletions cut 6 bases from V and 3 bases from J, with 9 bases between. The CDR3 sequence: CASRQGNNQPQHF. CDR3 nucleotides: TGTGCCAGCAGACAGGGCAACAATCAGCCCCAGCATTTT.

This clonotype was detected many times. The chain links TRBV29-1 to TRBJ2-1, with a tentative D call TRBD1 (6 bases). V was shortened by 7 bases and J by 0 bases, with 16 bases between the two germline ends. CDR3 length: 15 residues. CDR1 and CDR2 (germline): SQVTM, ANQGSEA. The CDR3: CSADPGTFSYNEQFF. The CDR3 DNA follows: TGCAGCGCTGACCCCGGGACATTCTCCTACAATGAGCAGTTCTTC.

This clonotype was counted many times. This rearrangement joins TRBV7-9 to TRBJ2-1, with D unresolved. Germline-derived CDR1 and CDR2 are SEHNR and FQNEAQ (reference sequence). This CDR3 has 15 residues. V lost 6 bases, J lost 0 bases, and 12 bases lay in between. DNA of the CDR3: TGTGCCAGCAGTCTCAGAGCTAGCTCCTACAATGAGCAGTTCTTC. Residues: CASSLRASSYNEQFF.

This clonotype was seen many times. V usage is TRBV24-1 and J usage is TRBJ1-5; D possibly corresponds to TRBD1 (6 bases). Per the germline V gene, CDR1 is KGHDR and CDR2 is SFDVKD. The CDR3 covers 15 residues. V lost 5 bases to trimming and J lost 7 bases, with 17 bases between them. The CDR3 DNA follows: TGTGCCACCAGTGCAGGCAGGGGATCGGGGCAGCCCCAGCATTTT. Translated, it gives CATSAGRGSGQPQHF.

The J gene is TRBJ1-5, the V gene TRBV19, with D unresolved. With 7 bases removed from V and 7 bases from J, the gap between germline ends came to 14 bases. The CDR3 has 13 amino acids. Germline V gene lookup returns CDR1 LNHDA and CDR2 SQIVND (reference sequence). CDR3 amino acids: CASNPLLEQPQHF. The CDR3 DNA sequence: TGTGCCAGTAACCCCCTCTTAGAACAGCCCCAGCATTTT.

This clonotype has a handful of counts. The rearrangement joins TRBV12-5 to TRBJ2-3; 9 bases fit TRBD1. Germline trimming cut 9 bases from V and 3 bases from J; bases unmatched to any gene: 7. Germline CDR1 reads LGHNT; CDR2 reads FRNRAP. The CDR3 contains 14 residues. The CDR3 protein is CASGKGTGTDTQYF. The DNA of the CDR3 is TGTGCTAGCGGTAAAGGGACAGGGACAGATACGCAGTATTTT.

This clonotype was detected many times. V and J are TRBV6-5 and TRBJ1-6; TRBD1 is a possible D gene (5 bases). The CDR3 extends over 16 amino acids. V lost 0 bases and J lost 10, with 16 bases in between. Germline V gene sequence: CDR1 MNHEY, CDR2 SVGAGI. The CDR3 DNA sequence: TGTGCCAGCAGTTACTCCACAGGTTTTAGTAGCTCACCCCTCCACTTT. Translation: CASSYSTGFSSSPLHF.

The CDR3 nucleotides read TGTGCCAGCAGCGAGACGGGGGTAGGGGTATACGGGACTAACTATGGCTACACCTTC. Residues: CASSETGVGVYGTNYGYTF. The chain employs TRBV6-1 and TRBJ1-2, with D maybe TRBD1 (5 bases). Germline CDR1 MNHNS, CDR2 SASEGT. The length of the CDR3 is 19 residues. V was pared by 6 bases and J by 0 bases, with 26 bases between.

This clonotype was observed a handful of times. V and J are TRBV6-1 and TRBJ2-7; D unclear. V was clipped by 4 bases and J by 0 bases, with 10 bases between them. The CDR3 consists of 14 residues. In germline, CDR1 is MNHNS, CDR2 SASEGT. CDR3 in DNA: TGTGCCAGCAGTGCCACAAAGAGCTCCTACGAGCAGTACTTC. Translating gives CASSATKSSYEQYF.

In its sample, this clonotype was seen many times. The rearrangement uses TRBV19 and TRBJ2-7; D call uncertain. The germline CDR1 and CDR2 sequences are LNHDA and SQIVND (reference sequence). The CDR3 covers 12 residues. V was trimmed by 3 bases and J by 6 bases, leaving 9 bases between them. The CDR3 nucleotides are TGTGCCAGTAGTATGATGGGTGGCGAGCAGTACTTC. This encodes CASSMMGGEQYF. The whole variable domain, filled in from reference TRBV19 and TRBJ2-7, reads DGGITQSPKYLFRKEGQNVTLSCEQNLNHDAMYWYRQDPGQGLRLIYYSQIVNDFQKGDIAEGYSVSREKKESFPLTVTSAQKNPTAFYLCASSMMGGEQYFGPGTRLTVT.

This chain joins TRBV29-1 and TRBJ1-1; possibly TRBD1 for D (5 bases). There are 11 residues in the CDR3. CDR1 is SQVTM and CDR2 is ANQGSEA in the germline V gene. Between the trimmed V and J ends, which lost 4 bases and 7 bases, there was a span of 10 bases. CDR3 DNA: TGCAGCGTTGTGGGGGTTGGTGAAGCTTTCTTT. This sequence encodes CSVVGVGEAFF.

The V and J genes are TRBV19 and TRBJ2-1; 8 nucleotides match TRBD2. The J segment lost 0 bases and the V segment lost 7 bases, leaving 5 bases of the junction unmatched. There are 15 residues in the CDR3. Germline CDR1 LNHDA, CDR2 SQIVND (reference sequence). The CDR3, as DNA: TGTGCCAGTAACCCGGGAGGGCGCTCCTACAATGAGCAGTTCTTC. Translated, it gives CASNPGGRSYNEQFF.

This chain's CDR3 is CASSELQGRSYEQYF. The CDR3 nucleotides read TGTGCCAGCAGTGAACTCCAGGGCCGCTCCTACGAGCAGTACTTC. The gene calls are TRBV2 and TRBJ2-7, with D possibly matching TRBD1 (5 bases). Germline-derived CDR1 and CDR2 are SNHLY and FYNNEI. Trimming removed 2 bases from V and 0 bases from J, with 11 bases in between. The CDR3 spans 15 residues.

As concerns this clonotype: Since no conserved phenylalanine or tryptophan closes the CDR3, a read error is the likely cause. The chain recombines TRBV5-1 with TRBJ2-5, with TRBD1 identical over 7 bases. The ends lost 8 bases at V and 3 bases at J; junction bases unmatched: 7. Germline CDR1 is SGHRS and CDR2 is YFSETQ. This CDR3 is 13 amino acids long. In nucleotides, the CDR3 is TGCGCCAGTAAGCAGGGGGTGGAAGAGACCCAGTACTCC. Protein: CASKQGVEETQYS.

This clonotype was seen many times. The chain uses TRBV7-2 and TRBJ1-4; D gene ambiguous. With 1 base removed from V and 8 bases from J, the gap between germline ends came to 11 bases. The CDR3 totals 14 residues. CDR1 SGHTA and CDR2 FQGNSA come from the germline V gene. CDR3 nucleotides: TGTGCCAGCAGCTTAGATTGGGCAGAGGAAAAACTGTTTTTT. Its protein product is CASSLDWAEEKLFF.

This clonotype came up many times. V gene TRBV19 combines with J gene TRBJ2-1, with D perhaps given as TRBD1 or TRBD2 (6 bases each). Trimming took 1 base from V and 15 from J, leaving 16 bases between them. Germline-derived CDR1 and CDR2 are LNHDA and SQIVND (reference sequence). This CDR3 comprises 13 residues. The CDR3: CASSIVSHGGRFF. The CDR3 nucleotides are TGTGCCAGTAGTATAGTTTCACATGGGGGGCGGTTCTTC. The variable domain in full, with the rest retrieved from reference TRBV19 and TRBJ2-1, is DGGITQSPKYLFRKEGQNVTLSCEQNLNHDAMYWYRQDPGQGLRLIYYSQIVNDFQKGDIAEGYSVSREKKESFPLTVTSAQKNPTAFYLCASSIVSHGGRFFGPGTRLTVL.

In this sample, this clonotype turned up many times. This chain joins TRBV7-9 and TRBJ2-7; 9 bases fit TRBD2. This CDR3 contains 15 residues. CDR1 and CDR2 from the germline V gene are SEHNR and FQNEAQ (reference sequence). V lost 5 bases to trimming and J lost 7 bases; unmatched junction nucleotides: 12. The CDR3 sequence: CASSPTASGMGEQYF. CDR3 bases: TGTGCCAGCAGCCCAACGGCTAGCGGGATGGGTGAGCAGTACTTC.